This TCR beta chain is from a study of shared clonotypes between healthy human individuals. Study information: CD4 naive cells filled three plates per donor, CD4 memory three, CD8 naive two and CD8 memory one.

As to this clone: No antigen is known for it.

The V and J ends lost 5 bases and 5 bases, in that order; junction bases with no gene match: 5. This CDR3 is 13 amino acids long. The germline V gene has CDR1 MNHEY and CDR2 SVGAGI. Overall study results and limits: Sharing across four donors was highest in naive CD4 (roughly 5%) and lowest in memory CD8 (around 0.4%).

Method: immunoSEQ multiplex PCR; TCRdb's copy keeps in-frame clones and lacks some. The sample has approximately 500,000 clones, 90% to 96% seen once. The genes are TRBV6-5 and TRBJ2-5, with 7 bases that match TRBD1. The sequenced sample was naive CD4+ T cells sorted from blood. As to subset: CD45RA+ positively selected. This clonotype was sampled from a woman aged 25 to 39 in good health. DNA for the CDR3: TGTGCCAGCAGTCGACAGGGCTGGGAGACCCAGTACTTC. Translating gives CASSRQGWETQYF.